The rows below give T cell receptor beta chains drawn from one sample of a study of CD8 T cells in ankylosing spondylitis. TCRdb redid the calling of the 5' RACE reads with MiXCR, one entry per CDR3 protein. Of almost 400,000 distinct CDR3 sequences in the sample, about a fifth were seen once. Input material: blood, either unsorted or a sorted T cell fraction (not recorded which). These receptors were collected from a male donor with ankylosing spondylitis. Both conserved end residues are part of each CDR3. D genes are given only for firm matches. The listing skips clone size in some rows; elsewhere it reads once, few, many or a size class.

abundance: -
j_gene: TRBJ1-1
d_gene: -
v_gene: TRBV7-9
CDR3nt: TGTGCCAGCAGCTTAGCGTCGCAGGGTCTTGGAGCTTTCTTT
CDR3aa: CASSLASQGLGAFF

abundance: many
j_gene: TRBJ2-1
d_gene: -
v_gene: TRBV12-3/TRBV12-4
CDR3nt: TGTGCCAGCAGTCCGGACCTCGGGGTTTACAATGAGCAGTTCTTC
CDR3aa: CASSPDLGVYNEQFF

abundance: -
j_gene: TRBJ1-5
d_gene: -
v_gene: TRBV4-2
CDR3nt: TGTGCCAGCAGCTTTATCAATAGCAATCAGCCCCAGCATTTT
CDR3aa: CASSFINSNQPQHF

abundance: once
j_gene: TRBJ2-3
d_gene: -
v_gene: TRBV7-9
CDR3nt: TGTGCCAGCAGCACCCGAGGAGGGGGGGCCGATACGCAGTATTTT
CDR3aa: CASSTRGGGADTQYF

abundance: -
j_gene: TRBJ2-2
d_gene: TRBD1
v_gene: TRBV7-9
CDR3nt: TGTGCCAGCAGCTTTGGACAGGGAAGTGGAACCGGGGAGCTGTTTTTT
CDR3aa: CASSFGQGSGTGELFF

abundance: -
j_gene: TRBJ1-2
d_gene: TRBD1
v_gene: TRBV5-6
CDR3nt: TGTGCCAGCAGATTACAGGGGCCCCACTATGGCTACACCTTC
CDR3aa: CASRLQGPHYGYTF

abundance: many
j_gene: TRBJ2-1
d_gene: -
v_gene: TRBV12-3/TRBV12-4
CDR3nt: TGTGCCAGCAGTTTAAGCGGAGGCTACAATGAGCAGTTCTTC
CDR3aa: CASSLSGGYNEQFF

abundance: -
j_gene: TRBJ2-1
d_gene: -
v_gene: TRBV7-9
CDR3nt: TGTGCCAGCAGCTATTCACTCGTTGAGCAGTTCTTC
CDR3aa: CASSYSLVEQFF

abundance: -
j_gene: TRBJ1-6
d_gene: TRBD1
v_gene: TRBV3-1
CDR3nt: TGTGCCAGCAGCCAAAGGGGGCGCGGGTCACCCCTCCACTTT
CDR3aa: CASSQRGRGSPLHF

abundance: many
j_gene: TRBJ2-2
d_gene: -
v_gene: TRBV29-1
CDR3nt: TGCAGCGTTGAAGCCCCGTCGCCAAGGGGGGAGCTGTTTTTT
CDR3aa: CSVEAPSPRGELFF

abundance: -
j_gene: TRBJ1-5
d_gene: TRBD1
v_gene: TRBV12-3/TRBV12-4
CDR3nt: TGTGCCAGCAGTTTTAGAACCGGGACAGGGGATCAGCCCCAGCATTTT
CDR3aa: CASSFRTGTGDQPQHF

abundance: few
j_gene: TRBJ2-2
d_gene: TRBD2
v_gene: TRBV5-1
CDR3nt: TGCGCCAGCAGCTTGTCCCTAGCGGGAGACACCGGGGAGCTGTTTTTT
CDR3aa: CASSLSLAGDTGELFF

abundance: -
j_gene: TRBJ2-7
d_gene: -
v_gene: TRBV2
CDR3nt: TGTGCCAGCAGTGATCCACGGCAGTCCGCCCTCCCCTTC
CDR3aa: CASSDPRQSALPF

abundance: few
j_gene: TRBJ2-5
d_gene: -
v_gene: TRBV12-3/TRBV12-4
CDR3nt: TGTGCCAGCAGTTTAATGGCAGGCAGGGCTATTGGAGAGACCCAGTACTTC
CDR3aa: CASSLMAGRAIGETQYF

abundance: -
j_gene: TRBJ1-1
d_gene: TRBD1
v_gene: TRBV7-9
CDR3nt: TGTGCCAGCAGCCAAGACAGGGTTATCGTTTTGGAAGCTTTCTTT
CDR3aa: CASSQDRVIVLEAFF

abundance: many
j_gene: TRBJ2-3
d_gene: -
v_gene: TRBV24-1
CDR3nt: TGTGCCACCAGTGATTCCCCAGGGGCTAAAGCAGGGGCGCAGTATTTT
CDR3aa: CATSDSPGAKAGAQYF

abundance: -
j_gene: TRBJ2-5
d_gene: -
v_gene: TRBV29-1
CDR3nt: TGCAGCCTGGGGGAGGAGACCCAGTACTTC
CDR3aa: CSLGEETQYF

abundance: few
j_gene: TRBJ1-3
d_gene: TRBD1
v_gene: TRBV9
CDR3nt: TGTGCCAGCAGCCCCGGCCCAGGGGGTCCTGGAAACACCATATATTTT
CDR3aa: CASSPGPGGPGNTIYF

abundance: few
j_gene: TRBJ2-1
d_gene: TRBD1
v_gene: TRBV2
CDR3nt: TGTGCCAGCAGTACAGGGGGGTCCTACAATGAGCAGTTCTTC
CDR3aa: CASSTGGSYNEQFF

abundance: -
j_gene: TRBJ2-5
d_gene: TRBD2
v_gene: TRBV20-1
CDR3nt: TGCAGTGCTAGAAGGCTAGCGGGGGTACAAGAGACCCAGTACTTC
CDR3aa: CSARRLAGVQETQYF

abundance: few
j_gene: TRBJ1-5
d_gene: -
v_gene: TRBV19
CDR3nt: TGTGCCAGTAGGACCGGTTATAGCAATCAGCCCCAGCATTTT
CDR3aa: CASRTGYSNQPQHF

abundance: -
j_gene: TRBJ2-1
d_gene: -
v_gene: TRBV6-1
CDR3nt: TGTGCCAGCAGCGCTGGGTGGGCATCCGTTGAGCAGTTCTTC
CDR3aa: CASSAGWASVEQFF

abundance: -
j_gene: TRBJ2-5
d_gene: -
v_gene: TRBV20-1
CDR3nt: TGCAGTGCTAGAGATACTATTCAAGAGACCCAGTACTTC
CDR3aa: CSARDTIQETQYF

abundance: -
j_gene: TRBJ2-4
d_gene: -
v_gene: TRBV5-1
CDR3nt: TGCGCCAGCAGATCTGCAGGAACAGCTGCCAAAAACATTCAGTACTTC
CDR3aa: CASRSAGTAAKNIQYF

abundance: -
j_gene: TRBJ2-1
d_gene: TRBD2
v_gene: TRBV20-1
CDR3nt: TGCAGTGCTCTTCGACTAGCGGTATACAATGAGCAGTTCTTC
CDR3aa: CSALRLAVYNEQFF

abundance: -
j_gene: TRBJ2-3
d_gene: TRBD1
v_gene: TRBV6-1
CDR3nt: TGTGCCAGCAGTGTTCAGGGGACAGGGTTTTTCGCGAGCACAGATACGCAGTATTTT
CDR3aa: CASSVQGTGFFASTDTQYF

abundance: -
j_gene: TRBJ2-3
d_gene: TRBD2
v_gene: TRBV12-3/TRBV12-4
CDR3nt: TGTGCCAGCAGCCAACTAGCGGGAGTTGAGGATACGCAGTATTTT
CDR3aa: CASSQLAGVEDTQYF

abundance: few
j_gene: TRBJ2-3
d_gene: TRBD1
v_gene: TRBV28
CDR3nt: TGTGCCAGCATCCCGAGGGGGCGGATGTCCACAGATACGCAGTATTTT
CDR3aa: CASIPRGRMSTDTQYF

abundance: few
j_gene: TRBJ2-7
d_gene: TRBD2
v_gene: TRBV10-3
CDR3nt: TGTGCCATCAGTGAGTATACTAGCGGGAGTGTACAGCAGTACTTC
CDR3aa: CAISEYTSGSVQQYF

abundance: -
j_gene: TRBJ1-1
d_gene: TRBD1
v_gene: TRBV9
CDR3nt: TGTGCCAGCAGCCCGGACAGGGCGGTTACTGAAGCTTTCTTT
CDR3aa: CASSPDRAVTEAFF

abundance: few
j_gene: TRBJ2-1
d_gene: TRBD2
v_gene: TRBV7-3
CDR3nt: TGTGCCAGCAGCTTGGGACTAGGCGACAATGAGCAGTTCTTC
CDR3aa: CASSLGLGDNEQFF

abundance: many
j_gene: TRBJ2-1
d_gene: TRBD1
v_gene: TRBV12-3/TRBV12-4
CDR3nt: TGTGCCAGCAGTTTACGGGACAGGGGGGACAATGAGCAGTTCTTC
CDR3aa: CASSLRDRGDNEQFF

abundance: -
j_gene: TRBJ2-7
d_gene: -
v_gene: TRBV6-5
CDR3nt: TGTGCCAGCAGTTACTCGGTCGGCAAATACTACGAGCAGTACTTC
CDR3aa: CASSYSVGKYYEQYF

abundance: -
j_gene: TRBJ2-2
d_gene: -
v_gene: TRBV7-3
CDR3nt: TGTGCCAGCAGCTTAAGGGAGTCGGGCACCGGGGAGCTGTTTTTT
CDR3aa: CASSLRESGTGELFF

abundance: -
j_gene: TRBJ1-5
d_gene: TRBD1
v_gene: TRBV28
CDR3nt: TGTGCCAGCGCCGGGACAGCATATAGCAATCAGCCCCAGCATTTT
CDR3aa: CASAGTAYSNQPQHF

abundance: -
j_gene: TRBJ1-1
d_gene: -
v_gene: TRBV6-2/TRBV6-3
CDR3nt: TGTGCCAGCAGTTATCGATTGAACACTGAAGCTTTCTTT
CDR3aa: CASSYRLNTEAFF

abundance: few
j_gene: TRBJ2-7
d_gene: TRBD2
v_gene: TRBV28
CDR3nt: TGTGCCAGCACCTTAACTAGCGGGAGTTACGAGCAGTACTTC
CDR3aa: CASTLTSGSYEQYF

abundance: few
j_gene: TRBJ2-7
d_gene: -
v_gene: TRBV9
CDR3nt: TGTGCCAGCAGCCAGGCCCCGAGCACCGAGCAGTACTTC
CDR3aa: CASSQAPSTEQYF

abundance: -
j_gene: TRBJ2-5
d_gene: TRBD2
v_gene: TRBV29-1
CDR3nt: TGCAGCGCCCCGGGTGGGGGATTACTAGCGGGAGAGGGGACCCAGTACTTC
CDR3aa: CSAPGGGLLAGEGTQYF

abundance: few
j_gene: TRBJ1-5
d_gene: -
v_gene: TRBV29-1
CDR3nt: TGCAGCGTTGGCGCGGCTCAGCCCCAGCATTTT
CDR3aa: CSVGAAQPQHF

abundance: many
j_gene: TRBJ1-2
d_gene: -
v_gene: TRBV29-1
CDR3nt: TGCAGCGTTTATCAAGGGAATGGCTACACCTTC
CDR3aa: CSVYQGNGYTF

abundance: -
j_gene: TRBJ1-1
d_gene: -
v_gene: TRBV29-1
CDR3nt: TGCAGCGCCAGTGCCGGGGGAAACACTGAAGCTTTCTTT
CDR3aa: CSASAGGNTEAFF

abundance: -
j_gene: TRBJ2-4
d_gene: TRBD2
v_gene: TRBV12-3/TRBV12-4
CDR3nt: TGTGCCAGCAGTTTGCTAGCGGGTGGGTTCAACCTAGCCAAAAACATTCAGTACTTC
CDR3aa: CASSLLAGGFNLAKNIQYF

abundance: -
j_gene: TRBJ1-1
d_gene: TRBD1
v_gene: TRBV7-2
CDR3nt: TGTGCCAGCAGCTTAGGAACAGGGGTGGGCACTGAAGCTTTCTTT
CDR3aa: CASSLGTGVGTEAFF

abundance: many
j_gene: TRBJ2-1
d_gene: -
v_gene: TRBV27
CDR3nt: TGTGCCAGCAGTTTAGTGCGGCGGAGTAGCAGGAATGAGCAGTTCTTC
CDR3aa: CASSLVRRSSRNEQFF

abundance: -
j_gene: TRBJ1-1
d_gene: -
v_gene: TRBV19
CDR3nt: TGTGCCAGTAGACGGGAGTACAGGGCCCCTGAAGCTTTCTTT
CDR3aa: CASRREYRAPEAFF

abundance: few
j_gene: TRBJ1-1
d_gene: -
v_gene: TRBV5-1
CDR3nt: TGCGCCAGCAGCTTGGGTTGGGGAAATGAAGCTTTCTTT
CDR3aa: CASSLGWGNEAFF

abundance: few
j_gene: TRBJ2-7
d_gene: TRBD1
v_gene: TRBV12-3/TRBV12-4
CDR3nt: TGTGCCAGCAGTTTAGCGGGGACAGGGACGCAATACGAGCAGTACTTC
CDR3aa: CASSLAGTGTQYEQYF

abundance: -
j_gene: TRBJ2-2
d_gene: -
v_gene: TRBV7-7
CDR3nt: TGTGCTAGCAGCTTTCTGAGTAACACCGGGGAGCTGTTTTTT
CDR3aa: CASSFLSNTGELFF

abundance: few
j_gene: TRBJ1-5
d_gene: -
v_gene: TRBV6-2/TRBV6-3
CDR3nt: TGTGCCAGCAATCCCAGGGGAGCCGGCAATCAGCCCCAGCATTTT
CDR3aa: CASNPRGAGNQPQHF

abundance: -
j_gene: TRBJ2-3
d_gene: TRBD2
v_gene: TRBV12-3/TRBV12-4
CDR3nt: TGTGCCAGCAGCCTAGCGGGAGGGCGTCGGGATACGCAGTATTTT
CDR3aa: CASSLAGGRRDTQYF

abundance: -
j_gene: TRBJ2-5
d_gene: TRBD2
v_gene: TRBV28
CDR3nt: TGTGCCAGCAGCTATAGCGGGAGGGAGATAGAGACCCAGTACTTC
CDR3aa: CASSYSGREIETQYF

abundance: -
j_gene: TRBJ2-1
d_gene: TRBD2
v_gene: TRBV29-1
CDR3nt: TGCAGCGTTGGGACTAGCAGCAATGAGCAGTTCTTC
CDR3aa: CSVGTSSNEQFF